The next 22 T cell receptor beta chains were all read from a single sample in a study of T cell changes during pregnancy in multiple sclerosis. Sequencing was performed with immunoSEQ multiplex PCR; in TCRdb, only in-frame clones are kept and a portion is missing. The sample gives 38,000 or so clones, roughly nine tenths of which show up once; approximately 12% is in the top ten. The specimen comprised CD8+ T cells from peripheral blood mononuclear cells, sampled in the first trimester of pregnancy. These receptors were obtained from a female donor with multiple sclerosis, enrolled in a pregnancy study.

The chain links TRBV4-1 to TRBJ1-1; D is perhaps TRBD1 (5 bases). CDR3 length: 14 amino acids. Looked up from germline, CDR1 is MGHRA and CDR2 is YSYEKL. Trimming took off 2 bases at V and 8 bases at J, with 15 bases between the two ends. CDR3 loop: CASSQPEPTAEAFF. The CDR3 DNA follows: TGCGCCAGCAGCCAACCGGAGCCGACAGCCGAAGCTTTCTTT.

CDR3 nucleotide sequence: TGCGCCAGCAGCCAAGGCAGTAATGAGCAGTTCTTC. As protein: CASSQGSNEQFF. This chain links TRBV4-1 with TRBJ2-1; D remains ambiguous. Trimming removed 1 base from V and 7 bases from J, with 5 bases in between. The CDR3 covers 12 residues. Germline CDR1 reads MGHRA; CDR2 reads YSYEKL.

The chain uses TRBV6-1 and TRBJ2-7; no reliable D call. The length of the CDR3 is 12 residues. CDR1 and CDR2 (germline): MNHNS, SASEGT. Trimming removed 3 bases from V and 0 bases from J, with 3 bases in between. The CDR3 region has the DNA TGTGCCAGCAGTGACCTCTCCTACGAGCAGTACTTC. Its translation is CASSDLSYEQYF.

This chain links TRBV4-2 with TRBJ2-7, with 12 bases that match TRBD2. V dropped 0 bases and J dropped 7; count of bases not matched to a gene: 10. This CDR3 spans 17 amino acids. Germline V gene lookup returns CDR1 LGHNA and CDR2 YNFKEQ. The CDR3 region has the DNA TGTGCCAGCAGCCAAGATATCGCTAGCGGGGGGGCGGGAGAGCAGTACTTC. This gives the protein CASSQDIASGGAGEQYF.

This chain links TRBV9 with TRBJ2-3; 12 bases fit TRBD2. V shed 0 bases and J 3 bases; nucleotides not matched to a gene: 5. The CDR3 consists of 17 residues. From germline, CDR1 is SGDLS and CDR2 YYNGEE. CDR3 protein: CASSVAPSGGVTDTQYF. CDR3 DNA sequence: TGTGCCAGCAGCGTAGCCCCTAGCGGGGGGGTGACAGATACGCAGTATTTT.

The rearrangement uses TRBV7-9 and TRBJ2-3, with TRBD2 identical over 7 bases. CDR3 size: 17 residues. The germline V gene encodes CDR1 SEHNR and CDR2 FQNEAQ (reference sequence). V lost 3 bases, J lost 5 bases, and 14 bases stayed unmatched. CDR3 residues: CASSFLGGDVRRDTQYF. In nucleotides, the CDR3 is TGTGCCAGCAGCTTTTTGGGGGGGGACGTAAGGCGAGATACGCAGTATTTT.

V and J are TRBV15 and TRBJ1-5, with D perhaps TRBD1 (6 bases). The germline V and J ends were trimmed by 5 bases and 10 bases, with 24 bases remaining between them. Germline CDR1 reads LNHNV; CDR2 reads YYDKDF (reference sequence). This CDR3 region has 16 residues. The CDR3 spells CATSPLQSGALVPQHF. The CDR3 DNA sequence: TGTGCCACCAGCCCCCTACAATCAGGGGCCTTAGTTCCCCAGCATTTT.

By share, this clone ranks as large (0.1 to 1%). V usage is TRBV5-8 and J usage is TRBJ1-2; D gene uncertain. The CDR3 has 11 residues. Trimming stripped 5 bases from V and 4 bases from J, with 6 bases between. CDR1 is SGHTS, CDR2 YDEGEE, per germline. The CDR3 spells CASSHSYGYTF. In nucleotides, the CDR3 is TGTGCCAGCAGTCACAGCTATGGCTACACCTTC.

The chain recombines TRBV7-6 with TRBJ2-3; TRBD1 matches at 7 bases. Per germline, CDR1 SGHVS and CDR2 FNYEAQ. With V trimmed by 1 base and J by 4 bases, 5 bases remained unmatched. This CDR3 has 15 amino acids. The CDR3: CASSLVGGNPDTQYF. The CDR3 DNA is TGTGCCAGCAGCTTAGTAGGGGGCAACCCAGATACGCAGTATTTT.

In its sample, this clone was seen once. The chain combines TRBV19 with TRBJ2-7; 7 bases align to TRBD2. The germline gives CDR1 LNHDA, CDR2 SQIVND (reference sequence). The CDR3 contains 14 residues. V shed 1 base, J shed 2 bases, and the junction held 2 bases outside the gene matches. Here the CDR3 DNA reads TGTGCCAGTAGTATAGGAGGGAGGGCCTACGAGCAGTACTTC. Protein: CASSIGGRAYEQYF.

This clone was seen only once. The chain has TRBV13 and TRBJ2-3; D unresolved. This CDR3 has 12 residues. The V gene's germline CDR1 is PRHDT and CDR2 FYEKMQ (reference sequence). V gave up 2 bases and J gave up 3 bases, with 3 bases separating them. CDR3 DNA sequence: TGTGCCAGCAGCTTAACTACAGATACGCAGTATTTT. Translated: CASSLTTDTQYF.

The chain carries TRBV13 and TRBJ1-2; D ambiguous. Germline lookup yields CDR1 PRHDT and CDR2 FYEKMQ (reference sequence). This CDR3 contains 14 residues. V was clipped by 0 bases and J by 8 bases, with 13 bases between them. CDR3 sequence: CASSLGIDKWGYTF. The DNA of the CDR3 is TGTGCCAGCAGCTTAGGAATAGACAAGTGGGGCTACACCTTC. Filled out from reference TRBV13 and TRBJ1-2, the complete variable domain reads AAGVIQSPRHLIKEKRETATLKCYPIPRHDTVYWYQQGPGQDPQFLISFYEKMQSDKGSIPDRFSAQQFSDYHSELNMSSLELGDSALYFCASSLGIDKWGYTFGSGTRLTVV.

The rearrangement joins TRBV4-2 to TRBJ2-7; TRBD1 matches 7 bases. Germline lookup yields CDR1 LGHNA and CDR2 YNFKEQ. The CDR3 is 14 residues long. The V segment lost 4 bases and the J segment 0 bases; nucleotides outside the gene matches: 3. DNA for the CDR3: TGTGCCAGCAGCCCGGGACAGAACTCCTACGAGCAGTACTTC. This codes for CASSPGQNSYEQYF.

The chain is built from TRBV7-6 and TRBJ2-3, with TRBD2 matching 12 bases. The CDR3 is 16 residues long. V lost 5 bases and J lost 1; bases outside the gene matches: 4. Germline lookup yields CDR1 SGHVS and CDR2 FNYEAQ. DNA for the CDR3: TGTGCCAGCAGCCCCGGACTAGCGGGGCGCACAGATACGCAGTATTTT. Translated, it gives CASSPGLAGRTDTQYF.

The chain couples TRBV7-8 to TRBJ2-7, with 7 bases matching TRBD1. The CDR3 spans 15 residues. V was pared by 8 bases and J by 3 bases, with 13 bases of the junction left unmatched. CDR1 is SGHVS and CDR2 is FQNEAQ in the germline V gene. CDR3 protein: CASGLYEQGNYEQYF. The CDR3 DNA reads TGTGCCAGCGGCCTTTACGAACAGGGGAACTACGAGCAGTACTTC.

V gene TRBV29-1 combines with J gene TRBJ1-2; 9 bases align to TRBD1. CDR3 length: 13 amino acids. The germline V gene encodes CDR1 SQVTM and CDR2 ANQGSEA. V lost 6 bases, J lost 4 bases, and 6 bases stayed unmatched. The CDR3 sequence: CSVRDRDSYGYTF. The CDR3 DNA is TGCAGCGTAAGGGACAGGGATTCCTATGGCTACACCTTC.

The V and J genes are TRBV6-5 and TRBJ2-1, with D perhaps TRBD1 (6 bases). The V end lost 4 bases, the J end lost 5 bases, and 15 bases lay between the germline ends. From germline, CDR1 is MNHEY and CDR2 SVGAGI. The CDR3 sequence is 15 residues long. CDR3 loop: CASSSGAGTHNEQFF. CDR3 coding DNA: TGTGCCAGCAGTTCAGGGGCCGGGACCCACAATGAGCAGTTCTTC.

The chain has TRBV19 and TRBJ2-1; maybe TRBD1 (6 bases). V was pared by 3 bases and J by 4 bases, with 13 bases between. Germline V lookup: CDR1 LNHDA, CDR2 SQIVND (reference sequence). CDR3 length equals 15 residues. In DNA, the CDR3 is TGTGCCAGTAGTATTTCCCTGGGGGCGTACAATGAGCAGTTCTTC. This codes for CASSISLGAYNEQFF. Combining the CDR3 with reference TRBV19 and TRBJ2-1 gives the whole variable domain DGGITQSPKYLFRKEGQNVTLSCEQNLNHDAMYWYRQDPGQGLRLIYYSQIVNDFQKGDIAEGYSVSREKKESFPLTVTSAQKNPTAFYLCASSISLGAYNEQFFGPGTRLTVL.

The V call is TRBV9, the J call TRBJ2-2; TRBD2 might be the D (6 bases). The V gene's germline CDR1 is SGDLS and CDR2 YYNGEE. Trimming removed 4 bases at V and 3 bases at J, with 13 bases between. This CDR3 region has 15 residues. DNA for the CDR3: TGTGCCAGCAGCAGGGGAGGATTGGACACCGGGGAGCTGTTTTTT. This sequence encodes CASSRGGLDTGELFF. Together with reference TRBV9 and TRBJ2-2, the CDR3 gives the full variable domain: DSGVTQTPKHLITATGQRVTLRCSPRSGDLSVYWYQQSLDQGLQFLIQYYNGEERAKGNILERFSAQQFPDLHSELNLSSLELGDSALYFCASSRGGLDTGELFFGEGSRLTVL.

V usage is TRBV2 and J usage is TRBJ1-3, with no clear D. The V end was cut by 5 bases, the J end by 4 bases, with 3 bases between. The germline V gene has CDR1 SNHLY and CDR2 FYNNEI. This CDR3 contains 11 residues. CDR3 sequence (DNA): TGTGCCAGCAGTCAAGGAAACACCATATATTTT. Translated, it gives CASSQGNTIYF.

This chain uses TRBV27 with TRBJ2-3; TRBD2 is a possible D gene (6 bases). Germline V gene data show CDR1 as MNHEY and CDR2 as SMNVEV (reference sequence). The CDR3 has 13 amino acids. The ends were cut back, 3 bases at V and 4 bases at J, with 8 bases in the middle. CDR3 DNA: TGTGCCAGCAGTTTCGGGAGTTCAGATACGCAGTATTTT. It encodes CASSFGSSDTQYF.

CDR3 sequence: CASRTGGRTEAFF. In nucleotides, the CDR3 is TGTGCCAGCAGAACAGGGGGACGGACTGAAGCTTTCTTT. The chain uses TRBV6-5 and TRBJ1-1, with TRBD1 matching 8 bases. Trimming cost V 6 bases and J 5 bases; bases outside gene matches: 5. Germline lookup yields CDR1 MNHEY and CDR2 SVGAGI. This CDR3 has 13 residues.